These T cell receptor beta chains were read from a single sample in a study of cytomegalovirus exposure and HLA in healthy donors. Measured with immunoSEQ multiplex PCR; TCRdb has only the in-frame clones, and not every one. The sample includes about 43,000 clones, 51% of them seen just once. Sequenced material: PBMCs. These receptors all come from a man between 60 and 75 years old in good health and CMV-seronegative. Both conserved end residues are part of each CDR3. Fields, in order: D gene, clone size, V gene, J gene, CDR3 protein, CDR3 DNA. The D gene is left open where the match is weak. Some rows mark clone size as missing; the rest say once, few, many or name a class of expanded clone.

D gene: NA; clone size: NA; V gene: TRBV7-9; J gene: TRBJ2-2; CDR3 protein: CASSFRGVSGELFF; CDR3 DNA: TGTGCCAGCAGCTTCAGGGGAGTCTCCGGGGAGCTGTTTTTT
D gene: TRBD2; clone size: NA; V gene: TRBV7-2; J gene: TRBJ2-7; CDR3 protein: CASSPGRAVGEQYF; CDR3 DNA: TGTGCCAGCAGCCCCGGGAGGGCCGTTGGGGAGCAGTACTTC
D gene: TRBD1; clone size: NA; V gene: TRBV5-8; J gene: TRBJ2-2; CDR3 protein: CASSRIDRVNTGELFF; CDR3 DNA: TGTGCCAGCAGCCGGATTGACAGGGTGAACACCGGGGAGCTGTTTTTT
D gene: NA; clone size: NA; V gene: TRBV30; J gene: TRBJ1-4; CDR3 protein: CAWSSGGEKLFF; CDR3 DNA: TGTGCCTGGAGTAGCGGGGGGGAAAAACTGTTTTTT
D gene: NA; clone size: NA; V gene: TRBV11-2; J gene: TRBJ2-1; CDR3 protein: CASSLSRGFNEQFF; CDR3 DNA: TGTGCCAGCAGCCTTAGTCGGGGGTTCAATGAGCAGTTCTTC
D gene: TRBD1; clone size: NA; V gene: TRBV4-1; J gene: TRBJ1-1; CDR3 protein: CASSQQTGTGGEAFF; CDR3 DNA: TGCGCCAGCAGCCAGCAGACAGGGACGGGCGGTGAAGCTTTCTTT
D gene: TRBD1; clone size: NA; V gene: TRBV9; J gene: TRBJ2-7; CDR3 protein: CASSATGAPPSEQYF; CDR3 DNA: TGTGCCAGCAGCGCGACAGGGGCGCCGCCGAGCGAGCAGTACTTC
D gene: NA; clone size: few; V gene: TRBV19; J gene: TRBJ1-2; CDR3 protein: CASSRGTEYGYTF; CDR3 DNA: TGTGCCAGTAGCCGCGGGACGGAATATGGCTACACCTTC
D gene: TRBD1; clone size: NA; V gene: TRBV5-4; J gene: TRBJ2-7; CDR3 protein: CASSLRKTGAYEQYF; CDR3 DNA: TGTGCCAGCAGCCTACGAAAGACAGGGGCCTACGAGCAGTACTTC
D gene: TRBD2; clone size: few; V gene: TRBV19; J gene: TRBJ2-7; CDR3 protein: CASSTASGDYEQYF; CDR3 DNA: TGTGCCAGTAGTACGGCTAGCGGGGACTACGAGCAGTACTTC
D gene: NA; clone size: once; V gene: TRBV29-1; J gene: TRBJ1-1; CDR3 protein: CSAPTQNTEAFF; CDR3 DNA: TGCAGCGCTCCGACTCAGAACACTGAAGCTTTCTTT
D gene: NA; clone size: NA; V gene: TRBV30; J gene: TRBJ1-6; CDR3 protein: CAWNGGGVSPLHF; CDR3 DNA: TGTGCCTGGAATGGGGGAGGTGTATCACCCCTCCACTTT
D gene: TRBD2; clone size: few; V gene: TRBV2; J gene: TRBJ2-2; CDR3 protein: CASSGRGRAGGELFF; CDR3 DNA: TGTGCCAGCAGTGGTCGCGGGAGGGCGGGCGGGGAGCTGTTTTTT
D gene: NA; clone size: NA; V gene: TRBV7-7; J gene: TRBJ2-1; CDR3 protein: CASSLAVAANEQFF; CDR3 DNA: TGTGCCAGCAGCTTAGCGGTAGCAGCGAATGAGCAGTTCTTC
D gene: TRBD2; clone size: once; V gene: TRBV30; J gene: TRBJ2-1; CDR3 protein: CAWSVLGAGGPNEQFF; CDR3 DNA: TGTGCCTGGAGTGTACTCGGAGCGGGAGGGCCTAATGAGCAGTTCTTC
D gene: NA; clone size: NA; V gene: TRBV28; J gene: TRBJ1-5; CDR3 protein: CASSLMQANSGNQPQHF; CDR3 DNA: TGTGCCAGCAGTCTAATGCAGGCGAATTCGGGCAATCAGCCCCAGCATTTT
D gene: NA; clone size: NA; V gene: TRBV6-1; J gene: TRBJ1-5; CDR3 protein: CASLGQNNQPQHF; CDR3 DNA: TGTGCCAGTTTAGGACAGAACAATCAGCCCCAGCATTTT
D gene: TRBD2; clone size: NA; V gene: TRBV6-5; J gene: TRBJ2-3; CDR3 protein: CASSQREQDTQYF; CDR3 DNA: TGTGCCAGCAGCCAGCGGGAGCAGGATACGCAGTATTTT
D gene: TRBD2; clone size: NA; V gene: TRBV5-4; J gene: TRBJ2-1; CDR3 protein: CASSWGSGRGGNEQFF; CDR3 DNA: TGTGCCAGCAGCTGGGGTAGCGGGAGGGGTGGGAATGAGCAGTTCTTC
D gene: TRBD1; clone size: few; V gene: TRBV28; J gene: TRBJ2-1; CDR3 protein: CASRGDRWGEQFF; CDR3 DNA: TGTGCCAGCAGGGGGGACAGGTGGGGTGAGCAGTTCTTC
D gene: NA; clone size: NA; V gene: TRBV6-4; J gene: TRBJ2-3; CDR3 protein: CASSGTPFEVEAQYF; CDR3 DNA: TGTGCCAGCAGTGGGACTCCCTTTGAGGTTGAGGCGCAGTATTTT
D gene: TRBD2; clone size: once; V gene: TRBV11-2; J gene: TRBJ2-7; CDR3 protein: CASSRGSGSSYEQYF; CDR3 DNA: TGTGCCAGCAGCCGGGGTAGCGGGAGCTCCTACGAGCAGTACTTC
D gene: NA; clone size: NA; V gene: TRBV1; J gene: TRBJ2-2; CDR3 protein: CTSSQDTRGLRETGELFF; CDR3 DNA: TGCACCAGCAGCCAAGATACCCGGGGTTTGCGGGAGACCGGGGAGCTGTTTTTT
D gene: TRBD1; clone size: few; V gene: TRBV5-1; J gene: TRBJ2-1; CDR3 protein: CASSPGQGNLNEQFF; CDR3 DNA: TGCGCCAGCAGCCCGGGACAGGGGAACCTCAATGAGCAGTTCTTC